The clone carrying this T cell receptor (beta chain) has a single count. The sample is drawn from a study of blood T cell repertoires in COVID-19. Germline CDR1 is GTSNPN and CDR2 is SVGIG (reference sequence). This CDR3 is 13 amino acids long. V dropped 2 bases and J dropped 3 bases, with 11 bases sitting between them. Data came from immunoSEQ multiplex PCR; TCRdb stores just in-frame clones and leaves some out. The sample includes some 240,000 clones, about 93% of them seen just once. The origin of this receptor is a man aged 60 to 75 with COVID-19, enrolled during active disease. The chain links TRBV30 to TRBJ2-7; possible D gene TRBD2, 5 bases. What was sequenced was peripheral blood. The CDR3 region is CAWSTGIGYEQYF. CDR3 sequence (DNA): TGTGCCTGGAGTACCGGGATAGGCTACGAGCAGTACTTC.